This T cell receptor (beta chain) was sequenced for a study of blood T cells in healthy people across ages. It was with a sample-barcoded 5' primer and a J-beta primer mix that a second PCR of about 6 to 12 cycles was run. TCRdb re-analysed the 5' RACE reads in MiXCR, keeping a single row per CDR3 protein. The sample holds roughly 1,500,000 distinct CDR3 sequences; about 31% are singletons and the top ten take about 11%. Per sample, extraction of total RNA gave at least 5.5 micrograms in every case. The sequenced material came from blood. This sequence was found in a woman aged 25 to 45 in good health.

This CDR3 is CASSSSPKPDTQYF. In nucleotides, the CDR3 is TGTGCCAGCAGTTCTAGCCCCAAGCCAGATACGCAGTATTTT. This chain connects TRBV27 to TRBJ2-3; D might be TRBD2 (5 bases). The germline V and J ends were trimmed by 4 bases and 4 bases, with 12 bases remaining between them. Germline assignment: CDR1 MNHEY and CDR2 SMNVEV (reference sequence). The CDR3 has 14 amino acids.